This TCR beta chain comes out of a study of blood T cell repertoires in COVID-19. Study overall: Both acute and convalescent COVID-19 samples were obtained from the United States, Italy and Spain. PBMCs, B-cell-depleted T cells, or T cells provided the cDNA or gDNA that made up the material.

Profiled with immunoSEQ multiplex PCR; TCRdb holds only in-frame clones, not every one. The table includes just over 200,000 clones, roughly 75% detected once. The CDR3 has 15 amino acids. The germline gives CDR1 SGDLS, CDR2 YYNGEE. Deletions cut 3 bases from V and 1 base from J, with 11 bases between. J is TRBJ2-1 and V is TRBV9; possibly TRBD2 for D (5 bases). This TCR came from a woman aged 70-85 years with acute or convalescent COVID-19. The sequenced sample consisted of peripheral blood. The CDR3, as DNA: TGTGCCAGCAGCGCGACGGGGAATTCCTACAATGAGCAGTTCTTC. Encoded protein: CASSATGNSYNEQFF.